Sequencing of this T cell receptor beta chain was carried out in a study of cytomegalovirus exposure and HLA in healthy donors. Looking at the study overall: Out of 150 million to 200 million T cells, an earlier analysis found roughly 100 million unique TCR beta sequences in total.

General observations from the study: Many donors carried some public TCRs, although rarity characterized most TCR sequences.

Per germline, CDR1 SEHNR and CDR2 FQNEAQ (reference sequence). With V trimmed by 5 bases and J by 2 bases, 12 bases remained unmatched. The CDR3 spans 17 residues. Nominally healthy donors were sampled, though unrecorded immune exposures were likely. PCR was performed using 60 Vbeta and 13 Jbeta primers. As processed by the authors: In a later analysis, of around 85 million unique beta chains, about 11 million appeared in at least two donors. TCRdb keeps only in-frame clones here, not all; method: immunoSEQ multiplex PCR. That table gives V, J and clone size, and the DNA gave D and trimming. This table holds approximately 220,000 clones, more than 60% found once. On this clone itself: The antigen is unknown.

The chain links TRBV7-9 to TRBJ2-7; 10 nucleotides align to TRBD1. Input material: PBMCs. This receptor was obtained from a man in his forties or fifties in good health and CMV-seronegative. Here the CDR3 DNA reads TGTGCCAGCAGCCCCCTGCCGGGACAGGGGACCCCCTACGAGCAGTACTTC. Protein: CASSPLPGQGTPYEQYF.